These 8 T cell receptor beta chains came from one sample sequenced in a study of T cell responses to AZD1222 COVID-19 vaccine. Produced via immunoSEQ multiplex PCR; TCRdb's table is partial and in-frame only. The sample contains 200,000 to 250,000 clones, around 94% of which appear only once. The sequencing here drew on peripheral blood, taken 28 days after the second dose of the MenACWY control vaccine. These receptors all come from an adult who received the MenACWY meningococcal vaccine as a control.

V usage is TRBV27 and J usage is TRBJ2-1, with 9 bases fitting TRBD1. Looked up from germline, CDR1 is MNHEY and CDR2 is SMNVEV (reference sequence). The trim removed 2 bases at V and 4 bases at J, leaving 3 bases unmatched. This CDR3 region has 15 residues. In DNA form, the CDR3 reads TGTGCCAGCAGTTTAGGGGACAGGGAATACAATGAGCAGTTCTTC. This codes for CASSLGDREYNEQFF.

The chain combines TRBV11-2 with TRBJ2-7; D remains ambiguous. The V end lost 1 base, the J end lost 4 bases, and 5 bases lay between the germline ends. Germline assignment: CDR1 SGHAT and CDR2 FQNNGV. This CDR3 is 12 amino acids long. CDR3 nucleotides: TGTGCCAGCAGCTTAGTACTATACGAGCAGTACTTC. Protein: CASSLVLYEQYF.

The chain uses TRBV9 and TRBJ1-4; a possible D gene is TRBD1 (5 bases). CDR3 length: 15 residues. The V gene lost 0 bases and the J gene lost 6 bases, with 12 bases spanning the gap. Germline values: CDR1 SGDLS, CDR2 YYNGEE. CDR3 protein: CASSVGDLGHEKLFF. The CDR3, as DNA: TGTGCCAGCAGCGTAGGGGACTTGGGGCATGAAAAACTGTTTTTT.

This clone was observed once. CDR3 DNA: TGCGCCAGCAGCCTGGAAGATGGGCTTTCACCCCTCCACTTT. This codes for CASSLEDGLSPLHF. The J gene is TRBJ1-6, the V gene TRBV5-1, with no clear D. CDR3 length: 14 residues. From germline, CDR1 is SGHRS and CDR2 YFSETQ. Deletions cut 4 bases from V and 9 bases from J, with 14 bases between.

The chain has TRBV6-5 and TRBJ2-1, with 7 positions matching TRBD2. V was clipped by 0 bases and J by 0 bases; unmatched bases: 2. Germline assignment: CDR1 MNHEY and CDR2 SVGAGI. This CDR3 contains 16 residues. CDR3 residues: CASSYSTGGSYNEQFF. The DNA of the CDR3 is TGTGCCAGCAGTTACTCTACGGGGGGCTCCTACAATGAGCAGTTCTTC.

This clone showed up just a few times. The V call is TRBV19, the J call TRBJ1-1, with D unclear. The CDR3 covers 14 residues. Trimming shortened V by 5 bases and J by 0 bases, and 10 bases separated the two germline ends. The germline V gene encodes CDR1 LNHDA and CDR2 SQIVND (reference sequence). CDR3 in amino acids: CASSYSPMNTEAFF. For the CDR3, the DNA is TGTGCCAGTAGTTACTCTCCGATGAACACTGAAGCTTTCTTT.

The rearrangement joins TRBV5-6 to TRBJ2-7; D gene ambiguous. V was trimmed by 1 base and J by 6 bases, leaving 17 bases between them. The germline V gene encodes CDR1 SGHDT and CDR2 YYEEEE. CDR3 size: 15 residues. CDR3 sequence reads: CASSLLGPQRREQYF. CDR3 sequence (DNA): TGTGCCAGCAGCTTGCTTGGGCCCCAGAGGCGCGAGCAGTACTTC.

The J gene is TRBJ2-2, the V gene TRBV5-4; TRBD1 matches at 8 bases. Per germline, CDR1 SGHNT and CDR2 YYREEE (reference sequence). V was clipped by 4 bases and J by 3 bases; unmatched bases: 5. CDR3 length: 15 amino acids. The CDR3 DNA is TGTGCCAGCAGCCGGGACAGGATGGACACCGGGGAGCTGTTTTTT. Encoded protein: CASSRDRMDTGELFF.